This entry features one TCR beta chain sequence. The source of the sample is a study of blood T cell repertoires in COVID-19. The CDR3 covers 15 residues. Germline assignment: CDR1 SGHTA and CDR2 FQGNSA. The ends were cut back, 1 base at V and 3 bases at J, with 11 bases in the middle. Clones were read by immunoSEQ multiplex PCR, and TCRdb kept only the in-frame ones, dropping some. This sample carries fewer than 300,000 clones, 85% to 90% of them seen once, and the ten largest clones take roughly 6.3%. The genes are TRBV7-2 and TRBJ2-3; TRBD1 is a possible D gene (5 bases). This sequence originates from a woman between 45 and 65 years old with COVID-19, enrolled during active disease. Sequenced sample: peripheral blood. The CDR3 region is CASSLVRASTDTQYF. The CDR3 coding sequence is TGTGCCAGCAGCTTAGTCAGGGCTTCTACAGATACGCAGTATTTT.